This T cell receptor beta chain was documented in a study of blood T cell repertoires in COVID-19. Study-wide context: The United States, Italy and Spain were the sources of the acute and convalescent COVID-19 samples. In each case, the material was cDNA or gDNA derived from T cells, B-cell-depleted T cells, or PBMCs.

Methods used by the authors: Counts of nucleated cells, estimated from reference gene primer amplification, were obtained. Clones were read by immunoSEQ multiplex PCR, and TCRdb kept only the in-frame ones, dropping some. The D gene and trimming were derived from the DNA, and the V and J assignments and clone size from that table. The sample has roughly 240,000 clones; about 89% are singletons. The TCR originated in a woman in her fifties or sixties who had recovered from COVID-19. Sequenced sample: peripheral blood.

The CDR3 region is CASSLGQFYGYTF. Written as DNA, the CDR3 is TGTGCCAGCAGCCTTGGACAGTTCTATGGCTACACCTTC. The V gene is TRBV3-1 (or the pseudogene TRBV3-2), the J gene TRBJ1-2, with D perhaps matching TRBD1 (6 bases). The V end was cut by 4 bases, the J end by 4 bases, with 10 bases between. The germline V gene has CDR1 LGHDT and CDR2 YNNKEL (reference sequence). The CDR3 runs 13 residues.